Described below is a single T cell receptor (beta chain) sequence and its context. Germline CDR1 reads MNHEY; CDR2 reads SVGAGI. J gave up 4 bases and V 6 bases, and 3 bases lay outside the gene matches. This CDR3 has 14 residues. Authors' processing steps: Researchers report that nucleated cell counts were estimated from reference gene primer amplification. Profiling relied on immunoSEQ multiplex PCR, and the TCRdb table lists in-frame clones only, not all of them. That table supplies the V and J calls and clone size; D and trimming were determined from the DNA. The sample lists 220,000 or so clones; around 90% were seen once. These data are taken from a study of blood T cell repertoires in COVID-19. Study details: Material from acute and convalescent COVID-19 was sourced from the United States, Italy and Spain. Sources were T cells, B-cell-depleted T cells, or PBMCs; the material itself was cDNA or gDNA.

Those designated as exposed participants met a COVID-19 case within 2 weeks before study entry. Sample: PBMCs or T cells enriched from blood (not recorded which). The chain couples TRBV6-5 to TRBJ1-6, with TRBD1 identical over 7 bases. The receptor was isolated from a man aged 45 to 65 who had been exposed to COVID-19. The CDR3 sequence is CASSLGQYNSPLHF. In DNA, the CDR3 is TGTGCCAGCAGCTTGGGACAGTATAATTCACCCCTCCACTTT.